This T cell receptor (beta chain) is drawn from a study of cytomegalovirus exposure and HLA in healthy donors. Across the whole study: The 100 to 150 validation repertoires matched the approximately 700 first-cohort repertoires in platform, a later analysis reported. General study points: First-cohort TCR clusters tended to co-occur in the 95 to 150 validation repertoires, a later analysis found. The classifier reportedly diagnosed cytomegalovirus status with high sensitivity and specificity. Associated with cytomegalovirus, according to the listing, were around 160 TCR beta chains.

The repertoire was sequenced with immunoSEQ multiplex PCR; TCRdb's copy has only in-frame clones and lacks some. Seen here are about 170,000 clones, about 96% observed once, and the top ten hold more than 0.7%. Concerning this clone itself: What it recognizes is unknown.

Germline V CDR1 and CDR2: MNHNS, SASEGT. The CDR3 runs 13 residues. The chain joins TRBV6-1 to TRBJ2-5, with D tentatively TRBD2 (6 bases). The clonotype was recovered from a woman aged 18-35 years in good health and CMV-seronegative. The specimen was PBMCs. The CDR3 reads CASGRTPQETQYF. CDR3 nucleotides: TGTGCTTCAGGGAGGACACCCCAAGAGACCCAGTACTTC.